This is a list of T cell receptor beta chains from one sample in a study of T cell repertoires in cytomegalovirus infection. No cognate antigen is known for these TCRs. One entry per CDR3 protein, called by TCRdb with MiXCR from the reads. The sample holds 700,000 to 950,000 distinct CDR3 sequences; 30% to 35% are singletons and the top ten take over 10%. Specimen: cultured CD8+ T cells from PBMCs, collected from culture after CMV antigen stimulation. The receptors shown here come from a human donor in good health (CMV status not recorded). Some clones in this sample may be carry-over from other donors' samples. CDR3s include the opening cysteine and the closing phenylalanine or tryptophan. A D gene is named only where the DNA matches it firmly. Some rows have no size entry. The others give once, few or many, or a class for an expanded clone.

clone size: .
V gene: TRBV10-3
D gene: .
J gene: TRBJ1-2
CDR3 DNA: TGTGCCATCACCGGACCCAAACTTGGGACACCTAACTATGGCTACACCTTC
CDR3 protein: CAITGPKLGTPNYGYTF

clone size: once
V gene: TRBV19
D gene: TRBD1
J gene: TRBJ1-4
CDR3 DNA: TGTGCCAGTGAGCCACTCCCGGGACAGGGCCATGAAAAACTGTTTTTT
CDR3 protein: CASEPLPGQGHEKLFF

clone size: few
V gene: TRBV5-1
D gene: .
J gene: TRBJ1-5
CDR3 DNA: TGCGCCAGCAGCTTGAACTTGATGGGTGGTCAGCCCCAGCATTTT
CDR3 protein: CASSLNLMGGQPQHF

clone size: many
V gene: TRBV6-6
D gene: .
J gene: TRBJ2-7
CDR3 DNA: TGTGCCAGCAGTACCCTTACTGGGTTTGGCTACGAGCAGTACTTC
CDR3 protein: CASSTLTGFGYEQYF

clone size: .
V gene: TRBV6-2/TRBV6-3
D gene: TRBD1
J gene: TRBJ1-5
CDR3 DNA: TGTGCCAGCAGACGGACAGGGGTTGATCAGCCCCAGCATTTT
CDR3 protein: CASRRTGVDQPQHF

clone size: .
V gene: TRBV7-1
D gene: TRBD1
J gene: TRBJ2-1
CDR3 DNA: TGTGCCAGCAGGCCCCCGGGACAGGGACAGTTCTTC
CDR3 protein: CASRPPGQGQFF

clone size: .
V gene: TRBV5-5
D gene: .
J gene: TRBJ2-7
CDR3 DNA: TGTGCCAGCCGAACGGCACCAGGACAGCACTACGAGCAGTACTTC
CDR3 protein: CASRTAPGQHYEQYF

clone size: .
V gene: TRBV7-6
D gene: .
J gene: TRBJ2-1
CDR3 DNA: TGTGCCAGCAGCTTAGTCCCGGGACACTTTAGCAATGAGCAGTTCTTC
CDR3 protein: CASSLVPGHFSNEQFF

clone size: .
V gene: TRBV15
D gene: .
J gene: TRBJ2-1
CDR3 DNA: TGTGCCACCAGCAGAGGATACGGGGGCCTGGGGAATGAGCAGTTCTTC
CDR3 protein: CATSRGYGGLGNEQFF

clone size: few
V gene: TRBV24-1
D gene: .
J gene: TRBJ2-2
CDR3 DNA: TGTGCCACCAGTGATTCCCCAGGCACCGGGGAGCTGTTTTTT
CDR3 protein: CATSDSPGTGELFF

clone size: many
V gene: TRBV6-1
D gene: TRBD1
J gene: TRBJ1-1
CDR3 DNA: TGTGCCAGCAGGGGAGGACAGGGGGAGAACACTGAAGCTTTCTTT
CDR3 protein: CASRGGQGENTEAFF

clone size: .
V gene: TRBV7-9
D gene: TRBD1
J gene: TRBJ1-6
CDR3 DNA: TGTGCCAGCAGGACAGGGTCTTTGACCCTCCACTTT
CDR3 protein: CASRTGSLTLHF

clone size: few
V gene: TRBV15
D gene: .
J gene: TRBJ1-2
CDR3 DNA: TGTGCCACCAGCAGAGATACGGGGCTTCTCCGGGGCTACACCTTC
CDR3 protein: CATSRDTGLLRGYTF

clone size: few
V gene: TRBV4-1
D gene: .
J gene: TRBJ1-5
CDR3 DNA: TGCGCCAGCTCCGAGGGGGTAGTTGGACAGCCCCAGCATTTT
CDR3 protein: CASSEGVVGQPQHF

clone size: .
V gene: TRBV7-9
D gene: TRBD1
J gene: TRBJ1-1
CDR3 DNA: TGTGCCAGCAACACAGGGGACACTGAAGCTTTCTTT
CDR3 protein: CASNTGDTEAFF

clone size: .
V gene: TRBV7-8
D gene: TRBD2
J gene: TRBJ2-3
CDR3 DNA: TGTGCCAGCAGTCAGCCTCGCGGGGGGGGGACAGATACGCAGTATTTT
CDR3 protein: CASSQPRGGGTDTQYF

clone size: .
V gene: TRBV24-1
D gene: .
J gene: TRBJ2-5
CDR3 DNA: TGTGCCCCCCAGAGGGAGACCCAGTACTTC
CDR3 protein: CAPQRETQYF

clone size: .
V gene: TRBV4-1
D gene: .
J gene: TRBJ2-2
CDR3 DNA: TGCGCCAGCAGCCAAGTGGATGGTGTCACCGGGGAGCTGTTTTTT
CDR3 protein: CASSQVDGVTGELFF

clone size: .
V gene: TRBV28
D gene: TRBD1
J gene: TRBJ1-5
CDR3 DNA: TGTGCCAGCTTGCCGACAGGGATTAGCAATCAGCCCCAGCATTTT
CDR3 protein: CASLPTGISNQPQHF

clone size: .
V gene: TRBV27
D gene: .
J gene: TRBJ2-2
CDR3 DNA: TGTGCCAGCAGCCGTTGGGGCCTGGACACCGGGGAGCTGTTTTTT
CDR3 protein: CASSRWGLDTGELFF

clone size: many
V gene: TRBV15
D gene: TRBD1
J gene: TRBJ2-5
CDR3 DNA: TGTGCCACCAGCAGAGGGGACAGCCAAGAGACCCAGTACTTC
CDR3 protein: CATSRGDSQETQYF

clone size: many
V gene: TRBV7-2
D gene: .
J gene: TRBJ1-1
CDR3 DNA: TGTGCCAGCAGCCCCGGACGGTACACTGAAGCTTTCTTT
CDR3 protein: CASSPGRYTEAFF

clone size: few
V gene: TRBV12-3/TRBV12-4
D gene: .
J gene: TRBJ2-4
CDR3 DNA: TGTGCCAGCAGTTTGGAAGGGGTTTCTAACATTCAGTACTTC
CDR3 protein: CASSLEGVSNIQYF

clone size: few
V gene: TRBV7-2
D gene: .
J gene: TRBJ2-7
CDR3 DNA: TGTGCCAGCAGCGTAGAGGGTCAGACCTTGTACGAGCAGTACTTC
CDR3 protein: CASSVEGQTLYEQYF

clone size: few
V gene: TRBV18
D gene: .
J gene: TRBJ2-5
CDR3 DNA: TGTGCCAGCCATCGGACAGCGCAAGAGACCCAGTACTTC
CDR3 protein: CASHRTAQETQYF

clone size: .
V gene: TRBV27
D gene: .
J gene: TRBJ2-3
CDR3 DNA: TGTGCCAGCAGTTTTAACAGGGAATCCAGCACAGATACGCAGTATTTT
CDR3 protein: CASSFNRESSTDTQYF